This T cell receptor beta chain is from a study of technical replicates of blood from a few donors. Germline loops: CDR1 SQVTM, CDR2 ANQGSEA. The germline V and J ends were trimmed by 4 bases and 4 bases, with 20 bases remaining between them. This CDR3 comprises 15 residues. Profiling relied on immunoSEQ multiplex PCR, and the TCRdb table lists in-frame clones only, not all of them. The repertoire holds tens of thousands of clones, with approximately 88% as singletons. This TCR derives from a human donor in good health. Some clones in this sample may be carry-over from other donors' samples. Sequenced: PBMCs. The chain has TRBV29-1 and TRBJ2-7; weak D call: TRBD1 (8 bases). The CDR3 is CSVVDPDRGGYEQYF. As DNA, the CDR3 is TGCAGCGTTGTTGACCCCGACAGGGGAGGGTACGAGCAGTACTTC.